These T cell receptor beta chains were read from a single sample in a study of blood T cell repertoires in COVID-19. Libraries were prepared by immunoSEQ multiplex PCR; TCRdb keeps only in-frame clonotypes and omits some of them. The repertoire holds roughly 59,000 clones, with roughly 80% as singletons. Material: peripheral blood. The receptors were gathered from a human donor in a cohort sampled during active COVID-19. Each CDR3 is given with its conserved first and last residue. Fields, in order: J gene, clone size, D gene, V gene, CDR3 DNA, CDR3 protein. D genes are given only for firm matches. Expanded clones are given a class, and other clones once, few, many or no size at all.

TRBJ1-1 | - | - | TRBV30 | TGTGCCTGGAGAGAAAGGGACAAAGCTTTCTTT | CAWRERDKAFF
TRBJ1-1 | - | - | TRBV11-2 | TGTGCCAGCAGGACCGGGACACCCGGTGAAACTTTCTTT | CASRTGTPGETFF
TRBJ1-4 | once | - | TRBV6-2/TRBV6-3 | TGTGCCAGCAGTTACCCGATCGGCGGGACGGGGGATGAAAAACTGTTTTTT | CASSYPIGGTGDEKLFF
TRBJ2-5 | - | TRBD2 | TRBV29-1 | TGCAGCGTTGAACCTACTAGCGGGGTGCGAGAGACCCAGTACTTC | CSVEPTSGVRETQYF
TRBJ2-1 | - | TRBD2 | TRBV6-4 | TGTGCCAGCAGTGACCTTAGCGGGAGGTTTATCAATGAGCAGTTCTTC | CASSDLSGRFINEQFF
TRBJ2-7 | few | - | TRBV7-2 | TGTGCCAGCAGCTTAGGGGCCGACCAGGACGAGCAGTACTTC | CASSLGADQDEQYF
TRBJ2-7 | - | - | TRBV18 | TGTGCCACCACAACCGGAGGCACTTCCTACGAGCAGTACTTC | CATTTGGTSYEQYF
TRBJ2-5 | once | TRBD1 | TRBV5-4 | TGTGCCAGCAGCTTGGGACAGGGTCAAGAGACCCAGTACTTC | CASSLGQGQETQYF
TRBJ2-1 | - | TRBD2 | TRBV18 | TGTGCCAGCTCACCAACTAGACTAGCGGGAGTCCTAGGCAATGAGCAGTTCTTC | CASSPTRLAGVLGNEQFF
TRBJ1-4 | - | TRBD1 | TRBV7-7 | TGTGCCAGCAGCTTAGGTGTAGGGGGCGATGAAAAACTGTTTTTT | CASSLGVGGDEKLFF
TRBJ2-5 | - | TRBD1 | TRBV28 | TGTGCCAGCAGGCCCCGGACAGGGGGCTTCGAGACCCAGTACTTC | CASRPRTGGFETQYF
TRBJ1-1 | few | TRBD1 | TRBV7-9 | TGTGCCAGCAGCACCACCGACAGGGTGAACACTGAAGCTTTCTTT | CASSTTDRVNTEAFF